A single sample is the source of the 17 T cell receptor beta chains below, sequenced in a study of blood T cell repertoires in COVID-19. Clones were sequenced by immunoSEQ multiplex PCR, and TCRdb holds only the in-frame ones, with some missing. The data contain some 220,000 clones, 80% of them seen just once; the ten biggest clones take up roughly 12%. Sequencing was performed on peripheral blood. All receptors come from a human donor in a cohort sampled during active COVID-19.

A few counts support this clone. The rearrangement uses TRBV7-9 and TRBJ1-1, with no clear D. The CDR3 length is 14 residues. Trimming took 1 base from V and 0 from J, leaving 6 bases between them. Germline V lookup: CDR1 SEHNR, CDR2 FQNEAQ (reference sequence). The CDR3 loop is CASSLGLVNTEAFF. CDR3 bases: TGTGCCAGCAGCTTAGGGCTGGTGAACACTGAAGCTTTCTTT.

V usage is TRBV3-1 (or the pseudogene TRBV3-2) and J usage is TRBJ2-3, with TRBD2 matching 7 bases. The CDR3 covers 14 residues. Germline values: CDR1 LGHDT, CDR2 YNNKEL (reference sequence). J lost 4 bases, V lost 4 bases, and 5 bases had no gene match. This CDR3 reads CASSREGEADTQYF. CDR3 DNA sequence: TGTGCCAGCAGCCGGGAGGGTGAAGCAGATACGCAGTATTTT.

CDR3 nucleotides: TGTGCCAGCAGTTTCTACCGGGACAGGTCTCAGCCCCAGCATTTT. Translating it yields CASSFYRDRSQPQHF. V gene TRBV28 combines with J gene TRBJ1-5, with 8 positions matching TRBD1. The germline CDR1 and CDR2 sequences are MDHEN and SYDVKM. The CDR3 has 15 amino acids. Trimming took 3 bases from V and 6 from J; bases not matched to a gene: 7.

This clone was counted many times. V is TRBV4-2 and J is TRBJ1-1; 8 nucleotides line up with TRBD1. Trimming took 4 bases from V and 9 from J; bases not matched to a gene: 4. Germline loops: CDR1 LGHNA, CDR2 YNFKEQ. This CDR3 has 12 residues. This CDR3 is CASSPRQGKAFF. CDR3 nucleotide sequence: TGTGCCAGCAGCCCCCGACAGGGGAAAGCTTTCTTT.

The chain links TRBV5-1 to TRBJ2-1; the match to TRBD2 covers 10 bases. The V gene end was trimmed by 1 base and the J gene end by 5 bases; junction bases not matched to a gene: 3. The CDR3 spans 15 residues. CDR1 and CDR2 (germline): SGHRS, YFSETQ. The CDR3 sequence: CASSLPAGGNNEQFF. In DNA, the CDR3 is TGCGCCAGCAGCTTGCCAGCGGGGGGGAACAATGAGCAGTTCTTC. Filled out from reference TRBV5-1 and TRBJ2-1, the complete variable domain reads KAGVTQTPRYLIKTRGQQVTLSCSPISGHRSVSWYQQTPGQGLQFLFEYFSETQRNKGNFPGRFSGRQFSNSRSEMNVSTLELGDSALYLCASSLPAGGNNEQFFGPGTRLTVL.

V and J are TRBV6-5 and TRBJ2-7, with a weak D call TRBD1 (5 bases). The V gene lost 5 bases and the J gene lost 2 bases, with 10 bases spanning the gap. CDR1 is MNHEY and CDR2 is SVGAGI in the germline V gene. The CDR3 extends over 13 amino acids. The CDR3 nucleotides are TGTGCCAGCAGTATAGACAGTACCTACGAGCAGTACTTC. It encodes CASSIDSTYEQYF.

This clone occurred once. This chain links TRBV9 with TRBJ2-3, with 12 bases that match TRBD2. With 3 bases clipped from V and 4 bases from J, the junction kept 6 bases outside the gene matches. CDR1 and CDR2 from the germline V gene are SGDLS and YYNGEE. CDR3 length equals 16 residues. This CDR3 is CASSAPSGGASDTQYF. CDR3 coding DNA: TGTGCCAGCAGCGCACCTAGCGGGGGGGCATCAGATACGCAGTATTTT.

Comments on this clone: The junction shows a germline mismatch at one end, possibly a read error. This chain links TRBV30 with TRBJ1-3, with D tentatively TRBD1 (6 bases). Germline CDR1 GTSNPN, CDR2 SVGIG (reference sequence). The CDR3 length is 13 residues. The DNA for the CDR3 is TGTGCCGGGAGCAGGGGTTCTGGAAACACCATATATTTT. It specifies CAGSRGSGNTIYF.

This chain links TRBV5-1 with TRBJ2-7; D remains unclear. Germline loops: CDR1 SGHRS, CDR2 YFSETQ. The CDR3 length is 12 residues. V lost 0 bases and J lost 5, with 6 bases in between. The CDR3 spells CASSLGRNEQYF. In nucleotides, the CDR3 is TGCGCCAGCAGCTTGGGGCGGAACGAGCAGTACTTC.

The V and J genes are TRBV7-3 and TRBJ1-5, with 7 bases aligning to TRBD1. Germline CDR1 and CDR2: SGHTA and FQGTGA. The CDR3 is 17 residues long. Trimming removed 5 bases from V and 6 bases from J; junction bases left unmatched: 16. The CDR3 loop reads CASSVEGAAGLGQPQHF. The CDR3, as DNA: TGTGCCAGCAGCGTCGAGGGGGCCGCGGGACTGGGTCAGCCCCAGCATTTT.

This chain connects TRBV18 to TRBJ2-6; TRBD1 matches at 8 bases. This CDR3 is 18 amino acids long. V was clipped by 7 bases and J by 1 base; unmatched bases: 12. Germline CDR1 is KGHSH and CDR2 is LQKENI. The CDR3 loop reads CASYHAGQGSSGANVLTF. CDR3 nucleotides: TGTGCCAGCTACCACGCCGGACAGGGCTCGTCTGGGGCCAACGTCCTGACTTTC.

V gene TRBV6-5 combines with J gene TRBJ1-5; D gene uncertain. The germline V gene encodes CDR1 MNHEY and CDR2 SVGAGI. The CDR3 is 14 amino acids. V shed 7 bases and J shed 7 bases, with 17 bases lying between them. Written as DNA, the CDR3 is TGTGCCAGCACCCTAAAGGCGGGAAACCAGCCCCAGCATTTT. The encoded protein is CASTLKAGNQPQHF.

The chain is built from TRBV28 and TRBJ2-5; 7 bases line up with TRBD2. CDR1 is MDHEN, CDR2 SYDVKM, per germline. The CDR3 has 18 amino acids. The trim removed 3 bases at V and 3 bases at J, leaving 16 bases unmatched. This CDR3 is CASSFSSARESPKETQYF. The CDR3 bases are TGTGCCAGCAGTTTCTCTTCTGCGCGGGAGTCACCAAAAGAGACCCAGTACTTC.

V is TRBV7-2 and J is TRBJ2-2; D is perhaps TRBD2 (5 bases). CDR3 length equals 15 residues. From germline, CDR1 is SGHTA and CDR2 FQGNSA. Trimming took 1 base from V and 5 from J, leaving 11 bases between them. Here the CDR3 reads CASSLVGLGTGELFF. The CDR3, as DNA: TGTGCCAGCAGCTTAGTAGGACTGGGGACCGGGGAGCTGTTTTTT. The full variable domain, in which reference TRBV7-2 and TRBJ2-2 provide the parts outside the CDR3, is GAGVSQSPSNKVTEKGKDVELRCDPISGHTALYWYRQSLGQGLEFLIYFQGNSAPDKSGLPSDRFSAERTGGSVSTLTIQRTQQEDSAVYLCASSLVGLGTGELFFGEGSRLTVL.

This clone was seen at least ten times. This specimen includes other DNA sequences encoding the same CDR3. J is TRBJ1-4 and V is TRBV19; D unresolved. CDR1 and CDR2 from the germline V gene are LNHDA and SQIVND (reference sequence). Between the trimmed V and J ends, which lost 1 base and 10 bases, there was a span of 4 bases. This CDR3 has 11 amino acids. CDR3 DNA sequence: TGTGCCAGTAGTATAGCGGGAAAACTGTTTTTT. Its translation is CASSIAGKLFF.

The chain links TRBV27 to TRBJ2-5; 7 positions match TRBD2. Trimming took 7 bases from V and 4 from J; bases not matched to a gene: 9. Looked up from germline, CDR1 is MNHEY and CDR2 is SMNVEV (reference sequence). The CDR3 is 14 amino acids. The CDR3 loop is CASTSGRVRETQYF. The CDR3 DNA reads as TGTGCCAGCACCTCAGGGAGGGTAAGAGAGACCCAGTACTTC.

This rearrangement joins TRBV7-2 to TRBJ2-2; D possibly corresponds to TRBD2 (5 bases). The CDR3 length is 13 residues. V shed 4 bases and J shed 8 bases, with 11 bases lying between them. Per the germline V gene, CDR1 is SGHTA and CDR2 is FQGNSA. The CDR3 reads CASSSDGNGELFF. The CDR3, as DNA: TGTGCCAGCAGCTCAGACGGGAATGGGGAGCTGTTTTTT.